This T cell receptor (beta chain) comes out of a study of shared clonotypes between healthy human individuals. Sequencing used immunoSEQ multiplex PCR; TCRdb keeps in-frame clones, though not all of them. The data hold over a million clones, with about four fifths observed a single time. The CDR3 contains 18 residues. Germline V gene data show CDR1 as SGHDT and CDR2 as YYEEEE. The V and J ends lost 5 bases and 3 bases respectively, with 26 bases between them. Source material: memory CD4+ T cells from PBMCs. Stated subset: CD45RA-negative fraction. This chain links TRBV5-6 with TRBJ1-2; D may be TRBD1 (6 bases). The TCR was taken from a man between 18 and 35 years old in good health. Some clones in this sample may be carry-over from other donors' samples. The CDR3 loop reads CASRDGRGSSGSYYGYTF. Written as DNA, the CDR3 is TGTGCCAGCAGGGACGGAAGGGGGTCTTCTGGTTCTTACTATGGCTACACCTTC.